Sequencing of this TCR beta chain was carried out in a study of T cell repertoires in cytomegalovirus infection. Overall study: Public TCR beta signatures provided an indication of both CMV infection and a matching HLA type. General study results and limits: Identification of carriers of CMV plus the relevant HLA was performed using cumulative public TCR beta family frequency. Clonotypes of TCR beta that were HLA-C-restricted and CMV-specific dominated the ex vivo response.

About this clonotype: Its antigen is not known.

This CDR3 region has 15 residues. Germline assignment: CDR1 KGHSH and CDR2 LQKENI. V lost 5 bases, J lost 0 bases, and 11 bases lay in between. TCRdb analysed the reads with MiXCR anew, one entry per CDR3 protein. This sample has 150,000 to 200,000 distinct CDR3 sequences, with approximately 9.6% found just once. This sequence was found in a human donor in good health (CMV status not recorded). Some clones in this sample may be carry-over from other donors' samples. Material for sequencing was PBMCs. The rearrangement joins TRBV18 to TRBJ1-5; D uncertain. The chain's CDR3 is CASSKMGGSNQPQHF. DNA of the CDR3: TGTGCCAGCTCAAAAATGGGCGGTAGCAATCAGCCCCAGCATTTT.